This T cell receptor (beta chain) was captured in a study of cytomegalovirus exposure and HLA in healthy donors. A multiplex PCR was run with 60 Vbeta primers and 13 Jbeta primers. TCRdb's table, derived via immunoSEQ multiplex PCR, lists solely in-frame clones and lacks some. The sample shows around 160,000 clones, 77% of them seen only once. Broader study findings: It was taken for granted in presence/absence analyses that sequencing depth across donors was roughly uniform. Reports indicate that TCR beta sequences accurately predicted the HLA-A and HLA-B alleles of most subjects.

J gave up 1 base and V 5 bases, and 6 bases lay outside the gene matches. The CDR3 totals 15 residues. Germline V gene lookup returns CDR1 MDHEN and CDR2 SYDVKM. A note on this clone: No antigen is known for it.

The chain has TRBV28 and TRBJ1-1, with 8 positions matching TRBD1. The receptor comes from a woman aged 40 to 50 in good health and CMV-seropositive. The sample consisted of PBMCs. The CDR3 loop reads CASSPSGTGNTEAFF. The CDR3 nucleotides are TGTGCCAGCAGTCCATCCGGGACAGGGAACACTGAAGCTTTCTTT.